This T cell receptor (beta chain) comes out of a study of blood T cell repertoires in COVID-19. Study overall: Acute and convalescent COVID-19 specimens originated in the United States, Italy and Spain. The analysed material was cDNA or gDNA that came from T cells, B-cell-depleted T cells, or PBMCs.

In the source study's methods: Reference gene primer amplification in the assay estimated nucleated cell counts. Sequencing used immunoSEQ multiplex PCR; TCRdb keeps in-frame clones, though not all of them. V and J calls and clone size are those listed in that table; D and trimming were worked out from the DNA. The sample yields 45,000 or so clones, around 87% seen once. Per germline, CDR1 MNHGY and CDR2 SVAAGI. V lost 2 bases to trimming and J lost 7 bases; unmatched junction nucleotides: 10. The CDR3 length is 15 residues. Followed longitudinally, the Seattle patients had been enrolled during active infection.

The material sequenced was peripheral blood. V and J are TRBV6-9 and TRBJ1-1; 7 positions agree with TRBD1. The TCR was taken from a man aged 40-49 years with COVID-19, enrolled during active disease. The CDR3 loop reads CASSYIRPTGREAFF. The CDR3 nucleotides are TGTGCCAGCAGTTATATTCGGCCGACAGGGCGTGAAGCTTTCTTT.